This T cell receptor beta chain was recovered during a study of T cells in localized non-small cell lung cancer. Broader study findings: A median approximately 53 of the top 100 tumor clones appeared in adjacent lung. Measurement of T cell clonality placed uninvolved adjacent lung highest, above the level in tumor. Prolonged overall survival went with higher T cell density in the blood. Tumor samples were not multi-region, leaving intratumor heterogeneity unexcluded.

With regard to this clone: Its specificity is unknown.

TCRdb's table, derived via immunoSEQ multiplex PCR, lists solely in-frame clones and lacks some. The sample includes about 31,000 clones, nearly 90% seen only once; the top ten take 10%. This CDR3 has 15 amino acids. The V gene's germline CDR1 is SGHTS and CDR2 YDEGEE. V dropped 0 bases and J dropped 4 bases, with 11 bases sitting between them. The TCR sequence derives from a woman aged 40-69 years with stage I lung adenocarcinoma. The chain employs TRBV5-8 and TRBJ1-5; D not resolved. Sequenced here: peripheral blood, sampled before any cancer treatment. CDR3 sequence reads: CASSLGRERNQPQHF. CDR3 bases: TGTGCCAGCAGCTTGGGGAGGGAGCGAAATCAGCCCCAGCATTTT. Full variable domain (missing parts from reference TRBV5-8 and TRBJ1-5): EAGVTQSPTHLIKTRGQQATLRCSPISGHTSVYWYQQALGLGLQFLLWYDEGEERNRGNFPPRFSGRQFPNYSSELNVNALELEDSALYLCASSLGRERNQPQHFGDGTRLSIL.